The clone carrying this TCR beta chain was seen repeatedly, ten times or more. A TCRbeta library incorporating unique molecular identifiers was prepared. TCRdb redid the calling of the PCR reads with MiXCR, one entry per CDR3 protein. The sample yields approximately 200,000 distinct CDR3 sequences, roughly 14% seen once. Germline V gene data show CDR1 as KGHSH and CDR2 as LQKENI. CDR3 length: 14 residues. Trimming removed 5 bases from V and 7 bases from J, with 17 bases in between. The sample belongs to a study of T-cell reconstitution after alpha-beta-depleted transplantation in children. This TCR was sampled from a human donor who donated a stem cell graft to a child with acute lymphoblastic leukemia. This sequence joins TRBV18 and TRBJ1-1; possibly TRBD1 for D (5 bases). Sample: PBMCs from the stem cell graft donor, taken from the stem cell graft. The CDR3 DNA reads as TGTGCCAGCTCATCAGGGAAGGCAGTTTTTGAAGCTTTCTTT. Protein product: CASSSGKAVFEAFF.